This T cell receptor beta chain was identified during a study of T cell repertoires in cytomegalovirus infection (dated 2019 in TCRdb). Study-level background: Because public TCR beta signatures pointed to carriage of CMV infection together with the matching HLA type, the HLA type of each donor mattered for the analysis.

Trimming removed 1 base from V and 7 bases from J, leaving 17 bases between the germline ends. The CDR3 contains 16 residues, cysteine and phenylalanine counted. Only the CDR3 portion is preserved as DNA: 48 bases, with reading frame beginning at the first base. The germline V gene encodes CDR1 SEHNR and CDR2 FQNEAQ (reference sequence). What the authors observed across the whole study: The ex vivo response was dominated by HLA-C-restricted CMV-specific TCR beta clonotypes, which also provided the single most frequent clonotype in two of eight donors. Cumulative frequency of public TCR beta family members discriminated carriers of CMV infection plus the relevant HLA type in this cohort and an independent roughly 350-donor cohort.

This clonotype was observed at least ten times. There is no known antigen for this receptor. No base-level quality is on record; no much larger clone is a single base apart. TCRdb names Illumina HiSeq 1500 as the instrument used. TCRdb took the public reads, trimmed them with fastp at Q25, ran MiXCR for clone calling and kept in-frame beta chains. Rows with a matching CDR3 protein are joined into one entry that keeps the most common DNA and genes. The sample records 200,000 to 300,000 distinct CDR3 sequences, roughly 12% of which are singletons. The ten biggest clones cover 1.5% to 2% of the sample. The TCR was taken from a human donor in good health (CMV status not recorded). Some clones in this sample may be carry-over from other donors' samples. Input material: PBMCs. This sequence uses TRBV7-9 and TRBJ2-4; 5 matching bases give a weak D call of TRBD1. The CDR3 region has the sequence CASSLGFRVGANIQYF. The DNA sequence reads TGTGCCAGCAGCTTAGGGTTCCGGGTAGGGGCGAACATTCAGTACTTC.